This TCR beta chain was identified in a study of blood T cell repertoires in COVID-19. Study context: Samples came from the United States, Italy and Spain, spanning acute and convalescent COVID-19. From T cells, B-cell-depleted T cells, or PBMCs came the material, which was cDNA or gDNA.

Authors' analysis steps: Amplifying reference gene primers gave estimates of nucleated cell counts. This table comes from immunoSEQ multiplex PCR, and its TCRdb copy is limited to in-frame clones, with some not included. The V and J calls and the clone size are those of that table, but D and trimming were determined from the DNA. The table has 65,000 or so clones, around 80% seen once. Germline V lookup: CDR1 SGHNT, CDR2 YYREEE (reference sequence). V was clipped by 3 bases and J by 1 base, with 13 bases between them. CDR3 length equals 15 residues. This sequence joins TRBV5-4 and TRBJ1-1; perhaps TRBD1 as D (6 bases). The clonotype was recovered from a man in his 60s with acute or convalescent COVID-19. The sequenced sample was peripheral blood. CDR3 loop: CASSYEPTGNTEAFF. The DNA of the CDR3 is TGTGCCAGCAGCTACGAACCGACAGGGAACACTGAAGCTTTCTTT. The full variable domain, in which reference TRBV5-4 and TRBJ1-1 provide the parts outside the CDR3, is ETGVTQSPTHLIKTRGQQVTLRCSSQSGHNTVSWYQQALGQGPQFIFQYYREEENGRGNFPPRFSGLQFPNYSSELNVNALELDDSALYLCASSYEPTGNTEAFFGQGTRLTVV.